The rows below give T cell receptor beta chains drawn from one sample of a study of T cells expressing NK-cell markers. TCRdb re-called the 5' RACE reads, yielding one record per CDR3 amino acid sequence without DNA. This sample's clone table lists hundreds of thousands of distinct CDR3 sequences. The sequencing sample was made of blood T cells: a sorted CD56 or NKG2C T cell subset, CD4+ or CD8+ T cells, or bulk PBMC T cells (not recorded which). The receptors stem from a man aged 18 to 30 in good health. CDR3s include the opening cysteine and the closing phenylalanine or tryptophan.

cdr3_length: 17; j_call: TRBJ2-3; v_call: TRBV11-2; cdr3_aa: CASSLEVGRGAIDTQYF
cdr3_length: 14; j_call: TRBJ2-3; v_call: TRBV29-1; cdr3_aa: CSVAGTGSTDTQYF
cdr3_length: 13; j_call: TRBJ2-1; v_call: TRBV3-1; cdr3_aa: CASSLYRDVEQFF
cdr3_length: 13; j_call: TRBJ2-3; v_call: TRBV6-5; cdr3_aa: CASSYGGGYTQYF
cdr3_length: 15; j_call: TRBJ2-1; v_call: TRBV21-1; cdr3_aa: CASRVAGDNGNEQFF
cdr3_length: 17; j_call: TRBJ2-1; v_call: TRBV5-1; cdr3_aa: CASSLVHLNSGSDEQFF
cdr3_length: 16; j_call: TRBJ1-5; v_call: TRBV12-3/TRBV12-4; cdr3_aa: CASSSQGLRPNQPQHF
cdr3_length: 13; j_call: TRBJ2-7; v_call: TRBV7-8; cdr3_aa: CASSPTLSYEQYF
cdr3_length: 16; j_call: TRBJ2-1; v_call: TRBV7-2; cdr3_aa: CASNPPLAGKVNEQFF
cdr3_length: 15; j_call: TRBJ2-7; v_call: TRBV20-1; cdr3_aa: CSAREPSGQGPARYF
cdr3_length: 17; j_call: TRBJ2-1; v_call: TRBV7-8; cdr3_aa: CASTAQVIRGPYNEQFF
cdr3_length: 12; j_call: TRBJ1-1; v_call: TRBV12-3/TRBV12-4; cdr3_aa: CASSRWHTEAFF
cdr3_length: 12; j_call: TRBJ2-1; v_call: TRBV29-1; cdr3_aa: CSAPDSSNEQFF
cdr3_length: 12; j_call: TRBJ2-7; v_call: TRBV15; cdr3_aa: CATSRNSYEQYF
cdr3_length: 16; j_call: TRBJ2-5; v_call: TRBV28; cdr3_aa: CASSFPVAGGPETQYF
cdr3_length: 17; j_call: TRBJ2-7; v_call: TRBV18; cdr3_aa: CASSAEVGKRPNYEQYF
cdr3_length: 16; j_call: TRBJ2-2; v_call: TRBV7-2; cdr3_aa: CASSLVPGVLGGELFF
cdr3_length: 13; j_call: TRBJ2-7; v_call: TRBV30; cdr3_aa: CAWSSLAGGEQYF
cdr3_length: 16; j_call: TRBJ1-5; v_call: TRBV5-1; cdr3_aa: CASSWDGLGRGQPQHF
cdr3_length: 13; j_call: TRBJ1-3; v_call: TRBV18; cdr3_aa: CATSSDTGNTIYF
cdr3_length: 14; j_call: TRBJ2-7; v_call: TRBV7-2; cdr3_aa: CASSLGPRPYEQYF
cdr3_length: 16; j_call: TRBJ2-2; v_call: TRBV24-1; cdr3_aa: CATSEGTSGNTGELFF
cdr3_length: 15; j_call: TRBJ1-5; v_call: TRBV6-2/TRBV6-3; cdr3_aa: CASSHRDTGNQPQHF